The rows below give T cell receptor beta chains drawn from one sample of a study of graft-versus-host responses after intestinal transplantation. The protocol was immunoSEQ multiplex PCR, while the TCRdb copy is restricted to in-frame clones and leaves out a portion. The sample lists 15,000 to 20,000 clones; over 75% were seen once. The source was PBMCs, collected 14 days after transplant. These receptor sequences come from a human patient who received an intestinal transplant, so some T cells may come from the graft donor. Both conserved end residues are part of each CDR3. The D gene is left open where the match is weak. Part of the rows lack a size; the others show once, few, many or a class for expanded clones.

clone size,D gene,V gene,J gene,CDR3 protein,CDR3 DNA
few,.,TRBV2,TRBJ2-7,CASSSAGPHYEQYF,TGTGCCAGCTCTAGTGCGGGGCCCCATTACGAGCAGTACTTC
.,TRBD2,TRBV7-9,TRBJ2-1,CASSLLAGANEQFF,TGTGCCAGCAGCTTACTAGCGGGAGCCAATGAGCAGTTCTTC
few,.,TRBV29-1,TRBJ2-7,CSVEVSSYEQYF,TGCAGCGTTGAAGTAAGCTCCTACGAGCAGTACTTC
.,.,TRBV7-9,TRBJ2-2,CASSLNTGHSTGELFF,TGTGCCAGCAGCTTAAATACAGGACACAGCACCGGGGAGCTGTTTTTT
.,.,TRBV5-1,TRBJ2-1,CASSLGAGPRDNEQFF,TGCGCCAGCAGCTTGGGGGCGGGGCCAAGGGACAATGAGCAGTTCTTC
once,.,TRBV19,TRBJ2-1,CASSIYLNNNEQFF,TGTGCCAGTAGTATTTACCTTAATAACAATGAGCAGTTCTTC
.,TRBD1,TRBV11-2,TRBJ1-1,CASSLLTGGTEAFF,TGTGCCAGCAGCTTATTGACAGGGGGGACTGAAGCTTTCTTT
.,TRBD2,TRBV9,TRBJ2-1,CASSVSPSGGNEQFF,TGTGCCAGCAGCGTCTCGCCGTCGGGGGGGAATGAGCAGTTCTTC
once,.,TRBV13,TRBJ2-3,CASSWRRQGTDTQYF,TGTGCCAGCAGCTGGAGGAGACAGGGCACAGATACGCAGTATTTT
.,.,TRBV4-1,TRBJ1-2,CASSRNTGRTNYGYTF,TGCGCCAGCAGCCGGAACACAGGGAGAACCAACTATGGCTACACCTTC
few,.,TRBV2,TRBJ1-4,CASNGMTGSNEKLFF,TGTGCCAGCAACGGCATGACAGGATCAAATGAAAAACTGTTTTTT
.,.,TRBV27,TRBJ2-3,CASSFLAGSTDTQYF,TGTGCCAGCAGTTTTCTGGCGGGAAGCACAGATACGCAGTATTTT
once,TRBD2,TRBV12-5,TRBJ2-1,CASGLPASTSGPTYNEQFF,TGTGCTAGTGGTTTGCCCGCCTCGACTAGCGGGCCAACCTACAATGAGCAGTTCTTC
.,.,TRBV18,TRBJ1-1,CASSPERVRGNTEAFF,TGTGCCAGCTCACCTGAGCGGGTCAGGGGGAACACTGAAGCTTTCTTT
medium-sized,TRBD2,TRBV15,TRBJ2-1,CATSRVPPPLAEKGNEQFF,TGTGCCACCAGCAGAGTCCCCCCCCCACTAGCGGAAAAAGGGAATGAGCAGTTCTTC
.,TRBD1,TRBV7-3,TRBJ2-1,CASSLTGQNNEQFF,TGTGCCAGCAGCTTAACGGGACAGAACAATGAGCAGTTCTTC
.,TRBD2,TRBV7-7,TRBJ2-1,CASSLADRIGASGRNEQFF,TGTGCTAGCAGCTTAGCCGACAGGATTGGAGCTAGCGGGAGGAATGAGCAGTTCTTC
.,TRBD1,TRBV15,TRBJ1-5,CATSREGTGSPSPQHF,TGTGCCACCAGCAGAGAGGGGACAGGATCCCCATCGCCCCAGCATTTT
.,.,TRBV5-6,TRBJ2-7,CASSLFGDEQYF,TGTGCCAGCAGCTTGTTTGGGGACGAGCAGTACTTC
.,.,TRBV5-6,TRBJ1-5,CASSFWGAGQPQHF,TGTGCCAGCAGCTTTTGGGGGGCCGGGCAGCCCCAGCATTTT
.,.,TRBV28,TRBJ2-7,CASSSIWGLENEQYF,TGTGCCAGCAGTTCGATCTGGGGCCTCGAAAACGAGCAGTACTTC
.,TRBD1,TRBV7-9,TRBJ1-5,CASSNRGDSNQPQHF,TGTGCCAGCAGCAACAGGGGAGATAGCAATCAGCCCCAGCATTTT
.,TRBD2,TRBV28,TRBJ2-7,CASSTPSGSYEQYF,TGTGCCAGCAGTACCCCTAGCGGGAGCTACGAGCAGTACTTC
.,TRBD2,TRBV13,TRBJ2-7,CASSSRLAGRRGEQYF,TGTGCCAGCAGCTCCAGACTAGCGGGGCGCCGAGGGGAGCAGTACTTC
.,TRBD1,TRBV15,TRBJ1-3,CATSLRGWGNTIYF,TGTGCCACCAGCCTCAGGGGGTGGGGAAACACCATATATTTT
.,.,TRBV4-1,TRBJ2-2,CASSSPQGNTGELFF,TGCGCCAGCAGCTCCCCACAGGGGAACACCGGGGAGCTGTTTTTT
.,.,TRBV13,TRBJ2-3,CASSRDSTDTQYF,TGTGCCAGCAGTCGGGACAGCACAGATACGCAGTATTTT
few,.,TRBV10-3,TRBJ2-2,CAISGQGGTGELFF,TGTGCCATCAGTGGACAGGGAGGTACCGGGGAGCTGTTTTTT
.,.,TRBV28,TRBJ2-3,CASIPSQGTDTQYF,TGTGCCAGCATCCCTTCCCAGGGCACAGATACGCAGTATTTT
few,TRBD1,TRBV27,TRBJ2-7,CASSLAGTESYEQYF,TGTGCCAGCAGTCTCGCCGGGACAGAGAGCTACGAGCAGTACTTC
.,.,TRBV27,TRBJ1-6,CASSPEPRGNSPLHF,TGTGCCAGCAGTCCCGAACCCAGGGGTAATTCACCCCTCCACTTT
.,.,TRBV4-1,TRBJ2-2,CASSQEGPNTGELFF,TGCGCCAGCAGCCAAGAAGGCCCGAACACCGGGGAGCTGTTTTTT
.,TRBD1,TRBV5-1,TRBJ2-3,CASSLTRDSLTDTQYF,TGCGCCAGCAGCTTAACCCGGGACAGCCTCACAGATACGCAGTATTTT
.,TRBD2,TRBV6-1,TRBJ2-1,CASSENSGLAFRQFF,TGTGCCAGCAGTGAGAACTCGGGACTAGCCTTCCGGCAGTTCTTC
.,TRBD1,TRBV15,TRBJ2-7,CATSRYPRQGLSYEQYF,TGTGCCACCAGCAGATACCCGCGACAGGGGCTATCCTACGAGCAGTACTTC
.,.,TRBV6-5,TRBJ2-7,CASSSPRESYEQYF,TGTGCCAGCAGTTCCCCCAGGGAATCCTACGAGCAGTACTTC
.,.,TRBV30,TRBJ2-2,CAWSVSGLTGELFF,TGTGCCTGGAGTGTAAGCGGCCTCACCGGGGAGCTGTTTTTT
.,.,TRBV15,TRBJ2-7,CATSRDQGGTDYEQYF,TGTGCCACCAGCAGAGATCAGGGAGGAACTGACTACGAGCAGTACTTC
.,TRBD2,TRBV13,TRBJ2-1,CASSLRGARYNEQFF,TGTGCCAGCAGCTTGCGGGGGGCCAGGTACAATGAGCAGTTCTTC
few,.,TRBV6-4,TRBJ2-3,CASSPRLTDTQYF,TGTGCCAGCAGTCCTCGACTCACAGATACGCAGTATTTT
.,.,TRBV23-1,TRBJ2-7,CASSQSDRGVKDYEQYF,TGCGCCAGCAGTCAATCCGATCGCGGGGTAAAGGATTACGAGCAGTACTTC
.,.,TRBV4-1,TRBJ2-1,CASSQGGGRNEQFF,TGCGCCAGCAGCCAAGGGGGGGGCCGGAATGAGCAGTTCTTC
.,TRBD2,TRBV28,TRBJ2-3,CASSWSRDYTDTQYF,TGTGCCAGCAGTTGGAGCAGGGACTACACAGATACGCAGTATTTT